This entry lists 26 T cell receptor beta chains sequenced from one sample in a study of blood T cell repertoires in COVID-19. The method was immunoSEQ multiplex PCR; TCRdb's version includes in-frame clones alone and lacks a portion of them. The repertoire has approximately 250,000 clones, 86% of them found once; the top ten carry roughly 8.5%. The sequenced sample consisted of peripheral blood. The origin of the receptors is a man in his forties or fifties with active or convalescent COVID-19.

This clone was counted a single time. This rearrangement joins TRBV2 to TRBJ1-1, with D possibly TRBD1 on 6 matching bases. CDR1 SNHLY and CDR2 FYNNEI come from the germline V gene. The CDR3 contains 13 residues. Deletions cut 8 bases from V and 6 bases from J, with 16 bases between. CDR3 in DNA: TGTGCCAGCGGAAAGCAGGGGATATCTGAAGCTTTCTTT. This codes for CASGKQGISEAFF.

The chain employs TRBV7-9 and TRBJ2-7, with 13 nucleotides matching TRBD2. This CDR3 contains 16 residues. Looked up from germline, CDR1 is SEHNR and CDR2 is FQNEAQ (reference sequence). J gave up 5 bases and V 3 bases, and 7 bases lay outside the gene matches. CDR3 coding DNA: TGTGCCAGCAGCTTGGCTACTAGCGGGAGGGCCCACGAGCAGTACTTC. Its translation: CASSLATSGRAHEQYF.

The gene calls are TRBV5-6 and TRBJ2-1; possibly TRBD1 for D (5 bases). The CDR3 covers 13 residues. V lost 4 bases and J lost 3, with 8 bases in between. Germline CDR1 and CDR2: SGHDT and YYEEEE. In nucleotides, the CDR3 is TGTGCCAGCAGCCTCGACAGCTACAATGAGCAGTTCTTC. Its protein product is CASSLDSYNEQFF.

This clone was counted a few times. This chain links TRBV30 with TRBJ1-6, with TRBD1 identical over 7 bases. In germline, CDR1 is GTSNPN, CDR2 SVGIG (reference sequence). This CDR3 comprises 19 residues. The trim removed 3 bases at V and 2 bases at J, leaving 16 bases unmatched. The CDR3 loop reads CAWRPYSGTALTYNSPLHF. DNA of the CDR3: TGTGCCTGGAGGCCCTATTCCGGGACAGCCCTTACCTATAATTCACCCCTCCACTTT. The full variable domain, its missing parts supplied by reference TRBV30 and TRBJ1-6, is SQTIHQWPATLVQPVGSPLSLECTVEGTSNPNLYWYRQAAGRGLQLLFYSVGIGQISSEVPQNLSASRPQDRQFILSSKKLLLSDSGFYLCAWRPYSGTALTYNSPLHFGNGTRLTVT.

The J gene is TRBJ1-5, the V gene TRBV5-5; the D is unclear. Germline CDR1 reads SGHKS; CDR2 reads YYEKEE (reference sequence). V gave up 5 bases and J gave up 2 bases, with 11 bases separating them. The CDR3 has 14 amino acids. This CDR3 is CASSSYEGNQPQHF. CDR3 nucleotides: TGTGCCAGCAGTTCGTATGAGGGCAATCAGCCCCAGCATTTT.

Only one count was recorded for this clone. The chain combines TRBV4-2 with TRBJ2-7; tentatively, D is TRBD1 (8 bases). The CDR3 totals 23 residues. Trimming stripped 4 bases from V and 3 bases from J, with 40 bases between. The germline gives CDR1 LGHNA, CDR2 YNFKEQ. CDR3 DNA sequence: TGTGCCAGCAGCCTAACCGGACAGGGAGCACTTCGGACTAGTAGCTTGGGGTACTACGAGCAGTACTTC. This translates into CASSLTGQGALRTSSLGYYEQYF.

This sequence joins TRBV30 and TRBJ1-1; 7 nucleotides agree with TRBD1. The CDR3 is 14 residues long. J gave up 1 base and V 3 bases, and 5 bases lay outside the gene matches. Looked up from germline, CDR1 is GTSNPN and CDR2 is SVGIG (reference sequence). The chain's CDR3 is CAWSRDRTNTEAFF. The CDR3 nucleotides are TGTGCCTGGAGCAGGGACAGAACGAACACTGAAGCTTTCTTT.

This chain links TRBV2 with TRBJ2-7; unclear D gene. The CDR3 has 12 residues. Germline V gene sequence: CDR1 SNHLY, CDR2 FYNNEI. V was shortened by 7 bases and J by 3 bases, with 10 bases between the two germline ends. The CDR3 DNA sequence: TGTGCCAGCACCGCTAGGTACTACGAGCAGTACTTC. As protein: CASTARYYEQYF.

The V call is TRBV12-5, the J call TRBJ2-3, with TRBD2 identical over 8 bases. Germline loops: CDR1 LGHNT, CDR2 FRNRAP. With 5 bases clipped from V and 2 bases from J, the junction kept 9 bases outside the gene matches. The CDR3 is made up of 16 amino acids. The CDR3 loop is CASGPAGGAFTDTQYF. The CDR3 nucleotides are TGTGCTAGTGGTCCCGCCGGGGGGGCATTCACAGATACGCAGTATTTT.

The chain links TRBV4-1 to TRBJ2-2; 11 bases match TRBD1. Losses at the gene ends were 4 bases for V and 7 bases for J; bases not matched to a gene: 5. This CDR3 has 15 amino acids. Germline values: CDR1 MGHRA, CDR2 YSYEKL. For the CDR3, the DNA is TGCGCCAGCAGCCTCGGACAGGGGGCGGTCGGGGAGCTGTTTTTT. Protein: CASSLGQGAVGELFF.

The rearrangement links TRBV5-1 to TRBJ1-1; 8 nucleotides line up with TRBD1. The CDR3 is made up of 13 amino acids. Germline V gives CDR1 SGHRS, CDR2 YFSETQ. Trimming at V came to 6 bases and at J to 1 base, leaving 2 bases not matched to a gene. The CDR3 is CASTQGANTEAFF. The CDR3 DNA sequence: TGCGCCAGCACCCAGGGGGCGAACACTGAAGCTTTCTTT.

The chain employs TRBV19 and TRBJ1-4; TRBD1 might be the D (6 bases). This CDR3 region has 14 residues. Trimming shortened V by 5 bases and J by 7 bases, and 14 bases separated the two germline ends. Per the germline V gene, CDR1 is LNHDA and CDR2 is SQIVND (reference sequence). The CDR3 protein is CASSPPGQGEKLFF. The CDR3 DNA sequence: TGTGCCAGTAGTCCCCCGGGACAAGGTGAAAAACTGTTTTTT.

This clone has a single count. V is TRBV7-3 and J is TRBJ2-2; no reliable D call. Germline V gives CDR1 SGHTA, CDR2 FQGTGA. This CDR3 region has 16 residues. Trimming took off 5 bases at V and 0 bases at J, with 13 bases between the two ends. CDR3 coding DNA: TGTGCCAGCAGCCCCGGTCTCTACTCGAACACCGGGGAGCTGTTTTTT. Translated: CASSPGLYSNTGELFF.

The chain is built from TRBV29-1 and TRBJ2-1; 9 bases are shared with TRBD2. Germline V CDR1 and CDR2: SQVTM, ANQGSEA. CDR3 length: 11 residues. CDR3 sequence (DNA): TGCAGTGAACTGCGGGGGGGCCTATGGTTCTTC. This gives the protein CSELRGGLWFF.

This rearrangement joins TRBV19 to TRBJ2-3; weak D call: TRBD1 (5 bases). Germline lookup yields CDR1 LNHDA and CDR2 SQIVND (reference sequence). This CDR3 is 15 amino acids long. Trimming stripped 6 bases from V and 0 bases from J, with 13 bases between. Here the CDR3 DNA reads TGTGCCAGTAGCGTAGGGGCCACTAGCACAGATACGCAGTATTTT. This translates into CASSVGATSTDTQYF. Full variable domain (missing parts from reference TRBV19 and TRBJ2-3): DGGITQSPKYLFRKEGQNVTLSCEQNLNHDAMYWYRQDPGQGLRLIYYSQIVNDFQKGDIAEGYSVSREKKESFPLTVTSAQKNPTAFYLCASSVGATSTDTQYFGPGTRLTVL.

This clone was picked up one time. This CDR3 reads CASSLQGYNTEAFF. DNA for the CDR3: TGTGCCAGCAGCTTGCAGGGTTATAACACTGAAGCTTTCTTT. The V gene is TRBV11-2, the J gene TRBJ1-1; D possibly corresponds to TRBD1 (5 bases). The CDR3 is 14 residues long. Germline assignment: CDR1 SGHAT and CDR2 FQNNGV. The V gene lost 3 bases and the J gene lost 2 bases, with 10 bases spanning the gap.

The chain recombines TRBV5-1 with TRBJ2-1; 11 nucleotides match TRBD2. The CDR3 is 16 residues long. Looked up from germline, CDR1 is SGHRS and CDR2 is YFSETQ. Losses at the gene ends were 4 bases for V and 7 bases for J; bases not matched to a gene: 10. The CDR3 spells CASSLTLAGGLNEQFF. CDR3 DNA: TGCGCCAGCAGCCTGACCCTAGCGGGGGGACTAAATGAGCAGTTCTTC.

This rearrangement joins TRBV6-5 to TRBJ1-2; perhaps TRBD1 as D (5 bases). The CDR3 covers 14 residues. V was trimmed by 11 bases and J by 6 bases, leaving 22 bases between them. Germline V gene lookup returns CDR1 MNHEY and CDR2 SVGAGI. The CDR3 region is CAATGGGGIDGYTF. The CDR3 DNA is TGTGCCGCGACGGGGGGTGGAGGGATCGATGGCTACACCTTC.

V is TRBV30 and J is TRBJ1-1, with a weak D call TRBD1 (6 bases). Germline V CDR1 and CDR2: GTSNPN, SVGIG (reference sequence). Between the trimmed V and J ends, which lost 2 bases and 11 bases, there was a span of 21 bases. The CDR3 loop spans 14 amino acids. CDR3 amino acids: CAWSSPGDTGLAFF. The CDR3 region has the DNA TGTGCCTGGAGTTCGCCAGGGGACACAGGACTGGCTTTCTTT.

This clone was recorded only once. CDR3 in DNA: TGTGCCAGTAGTATAGCGGGAGGGTTGTGGTTCTTC. It yields the protein CASSIAGGLWFF. The J gene is TRBJ2-1, the V gene TRBV19; 8 bases fit TRBD2. Germline CDR1 reads LNHDA; CDR2 reads SQIVND (reference sequence). The CDR3 is 12 residues long. Germline trimming cut 1 base from V and 15 bases from J; bases unmatched to any gene: 5. The complete variable domain, with remaining parts taken from reference TRBV19 and TRBJ2-1, reads DGGITQSPKYLFRKEGQNVTLSCEQNLNHDAMYWYRQDPGQGLRLIYYSQIVNDFQKGDIAEGYSVSREKKESFPLTVTSAQKNPTAFYLCASSIAGGLWFFGPGTRLTVL.

CDR3 sequence reads: CASSGSGTVNTEAFF. The DNA of the CDR3 is TGTGCCAGCAGCGGGTCCGGGACAGTGAACACTGAAGCTTTCTTT. V gene TRBV5-4 combines with J gene TRBJ1-1, with 7 positions matching TRBD1. With 4 bases clipped from V and 0 bases from J, the junction kept 6 bases outside the gene matches. There are 15 residues in the CDR3. Germline V gene lookup returns CDR1 SGHNT and CDR2 YYREEE (reference sequence). Full variable domain (missing parts from reference TRBV5-4 and TRBJ1-1): ETGVTQSPTHLIKTRGQQVTLRCSSQSGHNTVSWYQQALGQGPQFIFQYYREEENGRGNFPPRFSGLQFPNYSSELNVNALELDDSALYLCASSGSGTVNTEAFFGQGTRLTVV.

This chain joins TRBV7-9 and TRBJ1-1; maybe TRBD1 (5 bases). The germline V gene encodes CDR1 SEHNR and CDR2 FQNEAQ (reference sequence). The V and J ends lost 10 bases and 1 base respectively, with 13 bases between them. The CDR3 contains 13 residues. The CDR3 here is CAIQRQQNTEAFF. The CDR3 coding sequence is TGTGCCATCCAAAGACAGCAGAACACTGAAGCTTTCTTT.

The rearrangement joins TRBV27 to TRBJ1-5; D is undetermined. The CDR3 has 15 residues. Germline V gene data show CDR1 as MNHEY and CDR2 as SMNVEV (reference sequence). V lost 5 bases to trimming and J lost 2 bases, with 13 bases between them. The CDR3 DNA is TGTGCCAGCAGTAGGCGGGGAGAAGGCAATCAGCCCCAGCATTTT. This gives the protein CASSRRGEGNQPQHF.

The chain employs TRBV16 and TRBJ2-7, with D possibly TRBD2 on 6 matching bases. Germline V gene data show CDR1 as KGHSY and CDR2 as FQNENV. V was cut by 4 bases and J by 4 bases, with 23 bases left in between. This CDR3 spans 17 amino acids. This CDR3 is CASSPSELATSTYEQYF. The DNA for the CDR3 is TGTGCCAGCAGCCCAAGCGAACTAGCTACCTCTACGTACGAGCAGTACTTC. Using reference TRBV16 and TRBJ2-7 for the parts outside the CDR3, the full variable domain is GEEVAQTPKHLVRGEGQKAKLYCAPIKGHSYVFWYQQVLKNEFKFLISFQNENVFDETGMPKERFSAKCLPNSPCSLEIQATKLEDSAVYFCASSPSELATSTYEQYFGPGTRLTVT.

The V call is TRBV7-3, the J call TRBJ2-2, with 8 nucleotides matching TRBD1. The CDR3 length is 14 residues. Germline lookup yields CDR1 SGHTA and CDR2 FQGTGA. The V segment lost 5 bases and the J segment 5 bases; nucleotides outside the gene matches: 4. The CDR3 DNA follows: TGTGCCAGCAGCCAGGGGGCCAAGACCGGGGAGCTGTTTTTT. Residues: CASSQGAKTGELFF.

The gene calls are TRBV27 and TRBJ1-3; D remains ambiguous. This CDR3 comprises 14 residues. The germline V and J ends were trimmed by 5 bases and 4 bases, with 12 bases remaining between them. Germline lookup yields CDR1 MNHEY and CDR2 SMNVEV (reference sequence). CDR3 region: CASSLRGYGNTIYF. The DNA for the CDR3 is TGTGCCAGCAGTCTACGGGGTTACGGAAACACCATATATTTT.